This TCR beta chain was captured by sequencing in a study of regulatory T cells in long-lasting Graves disease. Findings and caveats of the study: Comparison showed that persistent patients shared more public clonotypes (fewer than 3,000) than new patients (around 1,000). When disease was persistent, TRBV28, TRBJ1-2 and TRBJ2-5 were the favored segments. Newly diagnosed Graves' patients exceeded persistent ones in TCR diversity.

In building TCR beta libraries, iRepertoire HTBI primers were used together with Arm-PCR of CDR3 regions. TCRdb reanalysed the multiplex PCR reads using MiXCR and keeps one entry per CDR3 protein. The repertoire includes roughly 700,000 distinct CDR3 sequences, around 32% of them detected once, and under 55% sits in the top ten. This clonotype was counted a few times. Its antigen is unidentified. This CDR3 spans 15 amino acids. Germline CDR1 LGHDT, CDR2 YNNKEL (reference sequence). The V gene lost 1 base and the J gene lost 8 bases, with 14 bases spanning the gap. As to time point: persistent/refractory GD, antithyroid drugs over 5 years with positive TRAb. The TCR library was made from RNA extracted from PBMCs.

The TCR was taken from a female donor with Graves disease. The sequencing here drew on peripheral blood mononuclear cells (PBMCs), taken when the disease was refractory, from a patient treated with antithyroid drugs. The chain employs TRBV3-1 and TRBJ1-4, with D uncertain. The CDR3 loop is CASSQVRRTVEKLFF. CDR3 DNA: TGTGCCAGCAGCCAAGTTAGACGGACGGTAGAAAAACTGTTTTTT.